A selection of T cell receptor beta chains follows, all from one sample in a study of long-term antiretroviral therapy in people with HIV. Sequencing was performed with immunoSEQ multiplex PCR; in TCRdb, only in-frame clones are kept and a portion is missing. The table has more than 20,000 clones, roughly 80% seen once. Material: unsorted PBMCs, obtained approximately 4 years after starting antiretroviral therapy. These receptors were taken from a young man with HIV. Each CDR3 is given with its conserved first and last residue. D genes are given only for firm matches.

d_gene: .; j_gene: TRBJ2-4; v_gene: TRBV25-1; CDR3nt: TGTGCCAGCAGTGAATACCGGGTTCAGTACTTC; CDR3aa: CASSEYRVQYF
d_gene: TRBD1; j_gene: TRBJ1-2; v_gene: TRBV19; CDR3nt: TGTGCCAGTTCATCCCCGGGACAGGGGAACTATGGCTACACCTTC; CDR3aa: CASSSPGQGNYGYTF
d_gene: TRBD1; j_gene: TRBJ2-2; v_gene: TRBV7-3; CDR3nt: TGTGCCAGCAGCCAACGCGGGACAGGGGTATCCGGGGAGCTGTTTTTT; CDR3aa: CASSQRGTGVSGELFF
d_gene: TRBD1; j_gene: TRBJ1-1; v_gene: TRBV5-8; CDR3nt: TGTGCCAGCCCTATTGGGACAGACGCCCTGAACACTGAAGCTTTCTTT; CDR3aa: CASPIGTDALNTEAFF
d_gene: .; j_gene: TRBJ2-5; v_gene: TRBV5-1; CDR3nt: TGCGCCAGCAGCGGCTCGGGGGGCCGGGGGTACCAAGAGACCCAGTACTTC; CDR3aa: CASSGSGGRGYQETQYF
d_gene: TRBD2; j_gene: TRBJ2-3; v_gene: TRBV11-3; CDR3nt: TGTGCCAGCAGCTTAGTGGGACTAGCGGCAACGCAGTATTTT; CDR3aa: CASSLVGLAATQYF
d_gene: .; j_gene: TRBJ1-6; v_gene: TRBV6-1; CDR3nt: TGTGCCAGCAATCCGGCCTATAATTCACCCCTCCACTTT; CDR3aa: CASNPAYNSPLHF
d_gene: .; j_gene: TRBJ2-5; v_gene: TRBV11-2; CDR3nt: TGTGCCAGCAGGACACTCGGACAAACGTACCAAGAGACCCAGTACTTC; CDR3aa: CASRTLGQTYQETQYF
d_gene: TRBD1; j_gene: TRBJ2-2; v_gene: TRBV29-1; CDR3nt: TGCAGCGTCTCGGGACAGCACGACACCGGGGAGCTGTTTTTT; CDR3aa: CSVSGQHDTGELFF
d_gene: .; j_gene: TRBJ2-1; v_gene: TRBV14; CDR3nt: TGTGCCAGCAGCCAACTATGGAATGAGCAGTTCTTC; CDR3aa: CASSQLWNEQFF
d_gene: .; j_gene: TRBJ1-5; v_gene: TRBV2; CDR3nt: TGTGCCAGCAGTGAAGTTGGATACCCCAATCAGCCCCAGCATTTT; CDR3aa: CASSEVGYPNQPQHF
d_gene: TRBD2; j_gene: TRBJ2-7; v_gene: TRBV6-6; CDR3nt: TGTGCCAGCAGTTACTCCGGCGGGGGGGCGAAATACGAGCAGTACTTC; CDR3aa: CASSYSGGGAKYEQYF
d_gene: .; j_gene: TRBJ1-5; v_gene: TRBV2; CDR3nt: TGTGCCAGCAATTGGGGGAATAGCAATCAGCCCCAGCATTTT; CDR3aa: CASNWGNSNQPQHF